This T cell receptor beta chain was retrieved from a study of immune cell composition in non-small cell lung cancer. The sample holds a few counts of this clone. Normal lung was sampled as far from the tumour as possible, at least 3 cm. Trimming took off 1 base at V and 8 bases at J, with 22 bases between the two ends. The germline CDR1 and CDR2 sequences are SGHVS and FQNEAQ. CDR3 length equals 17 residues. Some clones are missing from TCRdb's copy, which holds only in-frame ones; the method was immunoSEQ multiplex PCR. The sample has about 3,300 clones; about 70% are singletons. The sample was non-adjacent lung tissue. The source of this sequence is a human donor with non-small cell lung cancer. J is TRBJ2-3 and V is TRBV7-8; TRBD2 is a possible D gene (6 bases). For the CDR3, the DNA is TGTGCCAGCAGCTTAGTAGCGGCTACCCAGCGGGCTGTTACGCAGTATTTT. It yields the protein CASSLVAATQRAVTQYF.